This T cell receptor (beta chain) was captured in a study of T cell repertoires in cytomegalovirus infection. Across the whole study: HLA-B-restricted CMV epitopes that are well studied were used alongside recently identified HLA-C-restricted ones. Indications came from public TCR beta signatures; they pointed to CMV infection and to a matching HLA type.

The study's findings and limits: What dominated the ex vivo response were HLA-C-restricted CMV-specific TCR beta clonotypes.

TCRdb re-called the reads through MiXCR, storing one row per CDR3 protein. The table shows around 800,000 distinct CDR3 sequences, with less than 35% occurring only once. Remarks on this clonotype: No antigen is known for it.

The CDR3 is 14 residues long. The germline V gene has CDR1 MNHNS and CDR2 SASEGT. V was shortened by 6 bases and J by 3 bases, with 15 bases between the two germline ends. This chain joins TRBV6-1 and TRBJ2-7; perhaps TRBD1 as D (7 bases). This receptor was taken from a human donor in good health (CMV status not recorded). Some clones in this sample may be carry-over from other donors' samples. Specimen: cultured CD8+ T cells from PBMCs, collected from culture after CMV antigen stimulation. Here the CDR3 DNA reads TGTGCCAGCAGGCGGGGACAGAGGTACTACGAGCAGTACGTC. Translated: CASRRGQRYYEQYV.